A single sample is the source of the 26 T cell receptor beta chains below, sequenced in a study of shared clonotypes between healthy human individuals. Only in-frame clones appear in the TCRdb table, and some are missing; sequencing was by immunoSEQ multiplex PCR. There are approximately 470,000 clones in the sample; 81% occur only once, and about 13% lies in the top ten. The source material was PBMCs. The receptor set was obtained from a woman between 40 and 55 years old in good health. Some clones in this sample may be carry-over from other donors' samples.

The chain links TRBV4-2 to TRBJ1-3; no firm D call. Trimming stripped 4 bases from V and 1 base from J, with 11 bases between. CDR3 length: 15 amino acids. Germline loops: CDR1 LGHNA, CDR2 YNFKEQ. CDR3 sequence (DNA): TGTGCCAGCAGCCCCCTTGTGGCTTCTGGAAACACCATATATTTT. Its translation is CASSPLVASGNTIYF.

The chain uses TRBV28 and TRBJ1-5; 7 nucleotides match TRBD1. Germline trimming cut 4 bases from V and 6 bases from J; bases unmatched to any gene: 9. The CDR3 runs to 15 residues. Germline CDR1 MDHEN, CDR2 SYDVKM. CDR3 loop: CASSSIDRVGQPQHF. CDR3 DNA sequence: TGTGCCAGCAGTTCAATCGACAGGGTTGGTCAGCCCCAGCATTTT. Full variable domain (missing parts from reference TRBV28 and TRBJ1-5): DVKVTQSSRYLVKRTGEKVFLECVQDMDHENMFWYRQDPGLGLRLIYFSYDVKMKEKGDIPEGYSVSREKKERFSLILESASTNQTSMYLCASSSIDRVGQPQHFGDGTRLSIL.

The CDR3 protein is CASSLALGSYYEQYF. The DNA for the CDR3 is TGTGCCAGCAGCTTGGCCTTGGGTAGTTACTACGAGCAGTACTTC. The chain has TRBV5-5 and TRBJ2-7; D call uncertain. This CDR3 has 15 residues. V dropped 0 bases and J dropped 3 bases, with 13 bases sitting between them. CDR1 SGHKS and CDR2 YYEKEE come from the germline V gene (reference sequence).

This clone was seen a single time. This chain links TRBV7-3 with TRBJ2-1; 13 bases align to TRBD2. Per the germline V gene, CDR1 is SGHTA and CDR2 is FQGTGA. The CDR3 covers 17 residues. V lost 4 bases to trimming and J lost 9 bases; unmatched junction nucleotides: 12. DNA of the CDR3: TGTGCCAGCAGCTCCTCAGTGGGACTAGCGGGGACGTTTGAGCAGTTCTTC. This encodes CASSSSVGLAGTFEQFF.

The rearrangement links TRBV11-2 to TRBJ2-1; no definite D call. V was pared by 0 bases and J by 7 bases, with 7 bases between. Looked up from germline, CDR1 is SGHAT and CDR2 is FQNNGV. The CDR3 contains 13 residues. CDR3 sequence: CASSLEVGNEQFF. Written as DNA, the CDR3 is TGTGCCAGCAGCTTAGAAGTGGGGAATGAGCAGTTCTTC.

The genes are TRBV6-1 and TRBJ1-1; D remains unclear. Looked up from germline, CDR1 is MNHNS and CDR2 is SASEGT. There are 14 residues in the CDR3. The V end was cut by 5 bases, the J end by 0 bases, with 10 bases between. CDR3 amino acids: CASSSRRMNTEAFF. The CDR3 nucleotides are TGTGCCAGCAGTTCCCGACGCATGAACACTGAAGCTTTCTTT.

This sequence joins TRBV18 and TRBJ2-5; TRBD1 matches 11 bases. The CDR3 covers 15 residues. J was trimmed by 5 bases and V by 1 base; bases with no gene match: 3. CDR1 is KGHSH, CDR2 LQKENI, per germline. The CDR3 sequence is CASSPRTGGVETQYF. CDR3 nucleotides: TGTGCCAGCTCACCACGGACAGGGGGCGTGGAGACCCAGTACTTC.

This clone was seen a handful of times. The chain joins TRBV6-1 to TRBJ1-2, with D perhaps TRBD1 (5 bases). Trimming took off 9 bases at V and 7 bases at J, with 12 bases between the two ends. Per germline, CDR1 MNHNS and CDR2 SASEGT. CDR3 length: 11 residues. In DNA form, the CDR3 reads TGTGCCAGTACGGGGGGAGCTGGCTACACCTTC. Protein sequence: CASTGGAGYTF.

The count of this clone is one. CDR3 loop: CSAGNYWEAFF. CDR3 DNA: TGCAGTGCGGGAAACTATTGGGAAGCTTTCTTT. V gene TRBV20-1 combines with J gene TRBJ1-1; D ambiguous. V lost 6 bases and J lost 8, with 13 bases in between. This CDR3 is 11 amino acids long. Germline values: CDR1 DFQATT, CDR2 SNEGSKA (reference sequence).

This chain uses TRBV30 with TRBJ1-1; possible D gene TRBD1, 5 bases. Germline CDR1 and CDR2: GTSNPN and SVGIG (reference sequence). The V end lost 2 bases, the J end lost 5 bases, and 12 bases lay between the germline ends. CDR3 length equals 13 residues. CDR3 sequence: CAWSFSRETEAFF. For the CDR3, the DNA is TGTGCCTGGAGTTTTTCCAGGGAGACTGAAGCTTTCTTT.

The CDR3 spells CASSQGIAGNTIYF. The CDR3 DNA reads TGCGCCAGCAGCCAAGGGATCGCTGGAAACACCATATATTTT. This chain connects TRBV5-1 to TRBJ1-3; D uncertain. The CDR3 is 14 residues long. The germline gives CDR1 SGHRS, CDR2 YFSETQ. The V end lost 4 bases, the J end lost 2 bases, and 10 bases lay between the germline ends.

The CDR3 coding sequence is TGTGCCAGCAGCTTGGGACTAGCGGGAGGGCCGGTCGACACAGATACGCAGTATTTT. This sequence encodes CASSLGLAGGPVDTDTQYF. The chain uses TRBV5-6 and TRBJ2-3; the match to TRBD2 covers 14 bases. The CDR3 is made up of 19 amino acids. Germline V CDR1 and CDR2: SGHDT, YYEEEE. The junction had 8 bases not matched to a gene; V was cut back by 0 bases and J by 2 bases.

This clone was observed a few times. The CDR3 region is CASSLSGMGTTNYGYTF. CDR3 sequence (DNA): TGTGCCAGCAGTCTCTCGGGAATGGGGACGACTAACTATGGCTACACCTTC. V gene TRBV28 combines with J gene TRBJ1-2, with D tentatively TRBD1 (5 bases). The germline CDR1 and CDR2 sequences are MDHEN and SYDVKM. Trimming pared 5 bases from V and 0 bases from J, leaving 19 bases between. There are 17 residues in the CDR3.

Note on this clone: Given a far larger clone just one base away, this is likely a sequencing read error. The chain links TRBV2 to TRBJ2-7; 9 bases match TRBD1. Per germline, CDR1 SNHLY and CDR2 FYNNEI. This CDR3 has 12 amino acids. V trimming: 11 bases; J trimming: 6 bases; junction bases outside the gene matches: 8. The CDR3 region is CAGNRGRSEQYF. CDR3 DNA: TGTGCCGGCAACAGGGGGCGTAGCGAGCAGTACTTC.

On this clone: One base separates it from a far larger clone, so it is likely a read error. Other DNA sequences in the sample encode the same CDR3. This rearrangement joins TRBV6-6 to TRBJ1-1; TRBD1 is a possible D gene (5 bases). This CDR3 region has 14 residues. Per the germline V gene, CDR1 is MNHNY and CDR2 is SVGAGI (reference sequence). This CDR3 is CASISYPEDTEAFF. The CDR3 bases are TGTGCCAGCATATCCTATCCGGAGGACACTGAAGCTTTCTTC.

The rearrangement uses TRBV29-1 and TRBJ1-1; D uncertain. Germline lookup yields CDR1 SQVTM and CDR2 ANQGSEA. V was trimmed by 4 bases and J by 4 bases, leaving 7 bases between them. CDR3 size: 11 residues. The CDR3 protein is CSVGGGTEAFF. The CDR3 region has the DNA TGCAGCGTTGGAGGCGGCACTGAAGCTTTCTTT.

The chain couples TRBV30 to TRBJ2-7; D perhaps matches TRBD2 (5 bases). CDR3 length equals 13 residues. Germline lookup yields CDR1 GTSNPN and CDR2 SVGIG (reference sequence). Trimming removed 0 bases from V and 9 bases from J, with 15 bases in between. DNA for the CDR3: TGTGCCTGGAGTGTATCCGGGATCTCAGGGCAGTACTTC. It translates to CAWSVSGISGQYF.

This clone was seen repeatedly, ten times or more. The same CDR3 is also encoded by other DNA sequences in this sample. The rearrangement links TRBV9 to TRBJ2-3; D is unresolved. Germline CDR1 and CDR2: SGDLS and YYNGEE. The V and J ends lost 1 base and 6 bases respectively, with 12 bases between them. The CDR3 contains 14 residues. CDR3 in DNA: TGTGCCAGCAGCGTATCCATCAGTTCCGATACGCAGTATTTT. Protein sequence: CASSVSISSDTQYF.

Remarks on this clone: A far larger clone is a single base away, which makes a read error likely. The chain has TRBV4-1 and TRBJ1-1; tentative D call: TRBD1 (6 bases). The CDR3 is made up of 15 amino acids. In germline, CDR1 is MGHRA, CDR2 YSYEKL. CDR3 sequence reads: CASSQGLTGNTKAFF. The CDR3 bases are TGCGCCAGCAGCCAAGGCCTTACAGGGAACACTAAAGCTTTCTTT.

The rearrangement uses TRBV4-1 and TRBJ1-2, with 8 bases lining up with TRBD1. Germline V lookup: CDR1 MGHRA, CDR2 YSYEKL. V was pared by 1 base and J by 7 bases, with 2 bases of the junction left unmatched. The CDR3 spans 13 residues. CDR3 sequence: CASSQGQGLGYTF. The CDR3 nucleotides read TGCGCCAGCAGCCAAGGACAGGGGCTTGGCTACACCTTC.

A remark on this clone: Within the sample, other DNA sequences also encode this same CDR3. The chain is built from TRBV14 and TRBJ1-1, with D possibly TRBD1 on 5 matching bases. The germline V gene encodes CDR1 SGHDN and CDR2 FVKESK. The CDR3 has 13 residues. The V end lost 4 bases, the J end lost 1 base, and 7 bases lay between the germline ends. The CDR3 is CASSRGRNTEAFF. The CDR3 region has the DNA TGTGCCAGCAGCCGGGGACGGAACACTGAAGCTTTCTTT.

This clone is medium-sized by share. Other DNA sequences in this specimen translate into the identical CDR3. CDR3: CASSRSGTGSGYTF. CDR3 nucleotide sequence: TGTGCCAGCAGTCGTAGCGGGACAGGGAGCGGCTACACCTTC. J is TRBJ1-2 and V is TRBV7-2; 9 positions match TRBD1. This CDR3 is 14 amino acids long. Unmatched junction bases numbered 10, after V lost 6 bases and J lost 8 bases. The germline gives CDR1 SGHTA, CDR2 FQGNSA.

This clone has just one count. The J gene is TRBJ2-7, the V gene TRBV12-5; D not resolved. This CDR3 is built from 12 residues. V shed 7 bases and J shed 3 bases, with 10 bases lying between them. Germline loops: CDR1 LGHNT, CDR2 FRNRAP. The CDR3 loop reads CASASGDYEQYF. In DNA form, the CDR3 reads TGTGCTAGTGCCTCCGGAGACTACGAGCAGTACTTC.

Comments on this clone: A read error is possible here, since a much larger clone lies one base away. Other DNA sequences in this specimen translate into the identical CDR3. For the CDR3, the DNA is TGCAGCGAGTCCTCAGACTATGGCTACACATTC. Residues: CSESSDYGYTF. The chain links TRBV29-1 to TRBJ1-2; no firm D call. From germline, CDR1 is SQVTM and CDR2 ANQGSEA. The CDR3 spans 11 residues. The variable domain in full, with the rest retrieved from reference TRBV29-1 and TRBJ1-2, is SAVISQKPSRDICQRGTSLTIQCQVDSQVTMMFWYRQQPGQSLTLIATANQGSEATYESGFVIDKFPISRPNLTFSTLTVSNMSPEDSSIYLCSESSDYGYTFGSGTRLTVV.

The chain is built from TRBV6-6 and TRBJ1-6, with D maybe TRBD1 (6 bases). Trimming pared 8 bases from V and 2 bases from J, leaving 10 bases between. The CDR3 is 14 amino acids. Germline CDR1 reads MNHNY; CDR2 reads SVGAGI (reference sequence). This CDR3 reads CASCQGTYNSPLHF. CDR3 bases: TGTGCCAGCTGTCAGGGGACCTATAATTCACCCCTCCACTTT.

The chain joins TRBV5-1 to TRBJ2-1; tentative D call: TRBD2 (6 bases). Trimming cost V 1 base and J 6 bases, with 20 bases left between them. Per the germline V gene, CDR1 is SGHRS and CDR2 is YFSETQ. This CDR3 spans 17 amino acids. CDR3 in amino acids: CASSLTQGGLAGNEQFF. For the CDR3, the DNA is TGCGCCAGCAGCTTGACGCAGGGAGGTCTCGCGGGCAATGAGCAGTTCTTC.